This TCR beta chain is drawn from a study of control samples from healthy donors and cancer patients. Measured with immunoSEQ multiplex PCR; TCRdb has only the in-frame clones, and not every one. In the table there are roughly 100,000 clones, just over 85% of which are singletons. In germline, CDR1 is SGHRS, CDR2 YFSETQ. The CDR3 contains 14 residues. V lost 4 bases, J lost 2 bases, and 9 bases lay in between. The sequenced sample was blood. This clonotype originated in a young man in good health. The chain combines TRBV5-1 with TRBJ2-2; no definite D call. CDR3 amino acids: CASSGVVNTGELFF. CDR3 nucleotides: TGCGCCAGCAGCGGTGTGGTAAACACCGGGGAGCTGTTTTTT.